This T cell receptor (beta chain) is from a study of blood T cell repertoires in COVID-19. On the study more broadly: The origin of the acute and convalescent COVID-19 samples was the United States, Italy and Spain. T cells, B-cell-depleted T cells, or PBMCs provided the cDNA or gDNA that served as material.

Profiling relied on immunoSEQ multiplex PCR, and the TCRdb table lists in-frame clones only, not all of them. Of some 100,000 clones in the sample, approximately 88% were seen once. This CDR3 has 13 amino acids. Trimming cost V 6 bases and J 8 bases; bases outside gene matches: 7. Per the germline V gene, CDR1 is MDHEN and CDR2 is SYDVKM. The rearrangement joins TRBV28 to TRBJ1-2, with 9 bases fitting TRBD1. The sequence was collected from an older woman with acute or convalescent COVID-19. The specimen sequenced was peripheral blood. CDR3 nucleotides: TGTGCCAGCAGCCGGACAGGGGAGCGGGGCTACACCTTC. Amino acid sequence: CASSRTGERGYTF.